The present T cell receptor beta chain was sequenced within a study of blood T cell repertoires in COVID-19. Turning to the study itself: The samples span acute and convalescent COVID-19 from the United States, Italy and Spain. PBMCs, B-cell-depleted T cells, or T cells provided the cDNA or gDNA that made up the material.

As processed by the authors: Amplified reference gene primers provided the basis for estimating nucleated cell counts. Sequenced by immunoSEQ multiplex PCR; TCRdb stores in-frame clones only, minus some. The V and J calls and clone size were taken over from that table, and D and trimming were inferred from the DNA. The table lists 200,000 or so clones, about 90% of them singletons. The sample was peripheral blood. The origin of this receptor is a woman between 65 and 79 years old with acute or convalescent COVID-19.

The CDR3 loop is CASSSLLSSGEQYF. The CDR3 DNA reads as TGTGCCAGCAGTTCTCTTTTATCCTCGGGAGAGCAGTACTTC. The chain employs TRBV6-5 and TRBJ2-7, with D maybe TRBD2 (5 bases). The CDR3 length is 14 residues. Germline CDR1 and CDR2: MNHEY and SVGAGI. The germline V and J ends were trimmed by 4 bases and 7 bases, with 17 bases remaining between them.